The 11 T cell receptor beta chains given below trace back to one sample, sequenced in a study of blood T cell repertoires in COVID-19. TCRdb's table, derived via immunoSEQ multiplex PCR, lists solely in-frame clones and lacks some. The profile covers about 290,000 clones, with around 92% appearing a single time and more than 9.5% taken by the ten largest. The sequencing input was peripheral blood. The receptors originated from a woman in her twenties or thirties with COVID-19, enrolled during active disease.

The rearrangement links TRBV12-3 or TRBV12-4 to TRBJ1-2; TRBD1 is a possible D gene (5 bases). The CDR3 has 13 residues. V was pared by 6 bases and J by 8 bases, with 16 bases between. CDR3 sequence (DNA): TGTGCCAGCAGAGGCCGGGAGCCAGGGGGCTACACCTTC. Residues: CASRGREPGGYTF.

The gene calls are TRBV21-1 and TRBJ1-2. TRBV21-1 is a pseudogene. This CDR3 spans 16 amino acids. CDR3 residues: CASSTPSRDSNYGYTF. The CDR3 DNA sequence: TGTGCCAGCAGCACCCCCTCGCGGGATTCGAACTATGGCTACACCTTC.

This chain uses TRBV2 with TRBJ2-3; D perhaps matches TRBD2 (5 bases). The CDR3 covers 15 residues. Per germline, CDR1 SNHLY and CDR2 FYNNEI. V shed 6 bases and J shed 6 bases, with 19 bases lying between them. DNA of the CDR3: TGTGCCAGCAGCGGCTTTCGGACCGGGATTGATACGCAGTATTTT. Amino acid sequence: CASSGFRTGIDTQYF.

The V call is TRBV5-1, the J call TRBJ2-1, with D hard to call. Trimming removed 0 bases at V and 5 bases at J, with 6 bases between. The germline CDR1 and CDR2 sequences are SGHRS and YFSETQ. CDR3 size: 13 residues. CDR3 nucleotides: TGCGCCAGCAGCTTGGTTGCAGACAATGAGCAGTTCTTC. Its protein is CASSLVADNEQFF. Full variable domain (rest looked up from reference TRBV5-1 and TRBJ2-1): KAGVTQTPRYLIKTRGQQVTLSCSPISGHRSVSWYQQTPGQGLQFLFEYFSETQRNKGNFPGRFSGRQFSNSRSEMNVSTLELGDSALYLCASSLVADNEQFFGPGTRLTVL.

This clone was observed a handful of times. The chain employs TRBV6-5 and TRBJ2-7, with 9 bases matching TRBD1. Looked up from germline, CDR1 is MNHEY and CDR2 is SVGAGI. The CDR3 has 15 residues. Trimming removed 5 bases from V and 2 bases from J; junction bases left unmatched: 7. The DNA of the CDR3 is TGTGCCAGCAGTACCCGGGACAGGGTTGCCTACGAGCAGTACTTC. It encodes CASSTRDRVAYEQYF.

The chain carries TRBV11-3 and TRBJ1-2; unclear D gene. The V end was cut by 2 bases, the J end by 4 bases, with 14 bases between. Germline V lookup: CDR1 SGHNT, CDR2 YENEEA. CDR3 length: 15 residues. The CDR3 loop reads CASSLTRSRPYGYTF. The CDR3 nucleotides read TGTGCCAGCAGCTTAACTAGAAGTAGGCCCTATGGCTACACCTTC.

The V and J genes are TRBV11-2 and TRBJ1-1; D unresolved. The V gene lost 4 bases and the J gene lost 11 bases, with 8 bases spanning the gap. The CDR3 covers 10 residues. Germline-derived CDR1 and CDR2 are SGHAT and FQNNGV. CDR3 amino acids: CASSSPRAFF. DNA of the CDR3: TGTGCCAGCAGCTCCCCTAGGGCTTTCTTT.

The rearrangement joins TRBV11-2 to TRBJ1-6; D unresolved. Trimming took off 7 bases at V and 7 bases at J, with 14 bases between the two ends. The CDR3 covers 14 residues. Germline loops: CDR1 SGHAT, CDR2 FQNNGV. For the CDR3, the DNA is TGTGCCAGCACGAGGCAGCAGCGAAATTCACCCCTCCACTTT. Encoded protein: CASTRQQRNSPLHF. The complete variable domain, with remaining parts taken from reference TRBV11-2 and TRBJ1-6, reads EAGVAQSPRYKIIEKRQSVAFWCNPISGHATLYWYQQILGQGPKLLIQFQNNGVVDDSQLPKDRFSAERLKGVDSTLKIQPAKLEDSAVYLCASTRQQRNSPLHFGNGTRLTVT.

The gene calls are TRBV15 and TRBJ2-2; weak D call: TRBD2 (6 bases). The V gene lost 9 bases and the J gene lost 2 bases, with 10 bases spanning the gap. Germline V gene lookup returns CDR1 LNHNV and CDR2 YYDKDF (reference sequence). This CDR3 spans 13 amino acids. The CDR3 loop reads CATRDSNTGELFF. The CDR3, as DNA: TGTGCCACACGGGACTCTAACACCGGGGAGCTGTTTTTT.

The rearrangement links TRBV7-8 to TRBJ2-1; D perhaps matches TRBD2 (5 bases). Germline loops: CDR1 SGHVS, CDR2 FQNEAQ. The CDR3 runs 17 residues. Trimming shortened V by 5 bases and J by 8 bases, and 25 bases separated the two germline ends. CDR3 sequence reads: CASSELGLEAKAYEQFF. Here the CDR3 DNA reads TGTGCCAGCAGCGAACTAGGTCTCGAGGCAAAAGCATATGAGCAGTTCTTC.

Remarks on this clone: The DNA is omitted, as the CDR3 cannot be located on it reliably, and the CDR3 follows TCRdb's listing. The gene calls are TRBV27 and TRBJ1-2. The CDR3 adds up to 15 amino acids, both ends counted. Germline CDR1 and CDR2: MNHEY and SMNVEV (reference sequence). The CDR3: CASSFLAAAREGYTF.